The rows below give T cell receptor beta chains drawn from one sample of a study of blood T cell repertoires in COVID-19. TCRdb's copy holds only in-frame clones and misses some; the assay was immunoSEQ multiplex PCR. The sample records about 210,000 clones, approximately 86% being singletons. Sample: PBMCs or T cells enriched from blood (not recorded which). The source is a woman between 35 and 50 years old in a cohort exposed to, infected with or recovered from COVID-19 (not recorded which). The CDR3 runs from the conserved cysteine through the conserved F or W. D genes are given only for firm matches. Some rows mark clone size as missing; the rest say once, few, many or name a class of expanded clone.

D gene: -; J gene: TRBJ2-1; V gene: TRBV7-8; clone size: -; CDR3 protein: CASSSRTGYNEQFF; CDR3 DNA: TGTGCCAGCAGCTCCCGCACAGGGTACAATGAGCAGTTCTTC
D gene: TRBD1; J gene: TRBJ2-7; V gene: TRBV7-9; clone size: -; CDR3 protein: CASSHTGVRSYEQYF; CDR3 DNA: TGTGCCAGCAGCCACACAGGGGTAAGGTCCTACGAGCAGTACTTC
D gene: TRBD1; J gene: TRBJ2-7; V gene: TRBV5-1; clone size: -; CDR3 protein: CASSLDRGAYEQYF; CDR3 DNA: TGCGCCAGCAGCTTGGACAGGGGAGCCTACGAGCAGTACTTC
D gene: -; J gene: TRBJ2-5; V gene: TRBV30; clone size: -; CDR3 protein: CAWRQGGAETQYF; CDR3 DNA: TGTGCCTGGAGACAAGGGGGGGCCGAGACCCAGTACTTC
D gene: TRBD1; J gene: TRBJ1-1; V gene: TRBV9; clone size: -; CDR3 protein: CASSVVGQGLNTEAFF; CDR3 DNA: TGTGCCAGCAGCGTAGTCGGACAGGGTTTGAACACTGAAGCTTTCTTT
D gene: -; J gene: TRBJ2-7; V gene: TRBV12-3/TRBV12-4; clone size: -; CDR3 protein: CASSPQSSYEQYF; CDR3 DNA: TGTGCCAGCAGTCCACAGTCCTCCTACGAGCAGTACTTC
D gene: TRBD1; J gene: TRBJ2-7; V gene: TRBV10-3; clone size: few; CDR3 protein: CAISGRDRGGEQYF; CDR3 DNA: TGTGCCATCAGTGGCCGGGACAGGGGGGGCGAGCAGTACTTC
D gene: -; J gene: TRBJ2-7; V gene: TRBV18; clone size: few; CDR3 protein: CASSPPGALGYEQYF; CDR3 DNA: TGTGCCAGCTCACCACCGGGGGCGCTGGGCTACGAGCAGTACTTC
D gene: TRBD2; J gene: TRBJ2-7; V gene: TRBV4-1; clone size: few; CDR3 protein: CASSQEGLAGTSYEQYF; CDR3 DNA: TGCGCCAGCAGCCAGGAGGGACTAGCGGGGACCTCCTACGAGCAGTACTTC
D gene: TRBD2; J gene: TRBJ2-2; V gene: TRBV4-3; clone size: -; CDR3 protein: CASSQGPGLSTGELFF; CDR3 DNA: TGCGCCAGCAGCCAAGGTCCGGGACTATCCACCGGGGAGCTGTTTTTT
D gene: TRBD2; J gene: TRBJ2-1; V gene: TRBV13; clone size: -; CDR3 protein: CASSLVSGQDNEQFF; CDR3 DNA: TGTGCCAGCAGCTTAGTTAGCGGGCAAGACAATGAGCAGTTCTTC
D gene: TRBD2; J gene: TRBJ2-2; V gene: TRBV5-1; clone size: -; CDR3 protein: CASSLTSGGAPGELFF; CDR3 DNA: TGCGCCAGCAGCTTGACTAGCGGGGGGGCCCCCGGGGAGCTGTTTTTT
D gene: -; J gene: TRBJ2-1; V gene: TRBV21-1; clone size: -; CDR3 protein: CASTLAANDNEQFF; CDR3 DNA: TGTGCCAGCACGTTAGCGGCTAACGACAATGAGCAGTTCTTC
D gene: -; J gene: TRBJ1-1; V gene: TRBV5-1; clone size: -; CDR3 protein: CASSFRGDPTEAFF; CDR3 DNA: TGCGCCAGCAGCTTTCGTGGAGACCCCACTGAAGCTTTCTTT
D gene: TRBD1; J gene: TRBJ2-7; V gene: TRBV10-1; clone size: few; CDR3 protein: CASSARYRDRYEQYF; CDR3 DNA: TGCGCCAGCAGTGCTCGGTACCGGGACAGGTACGAGCAGTACTTC
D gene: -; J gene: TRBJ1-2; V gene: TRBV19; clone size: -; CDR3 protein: CASSDRDYGYTF; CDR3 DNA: TGTGCCAGCTCCGACCGGGACTATGGCTACACCTTC